Below, one T cell receptor (beta chain) is given with its context. These data come from a study of blood T cell repertoires in COVID-19. Trimming cost V 2 bases and J 9 bases, with 14 bases left between them. Germline V gives CDR1 MGHRA, CDR2 YSYEKL. This CDR3 has 14 residues. Generated by immunoSEQ multiplex PCR, the TCRdb table keeps only in-frame clones and is missing some. The table shows over 80,000 clones, with approximately 71% occurring only once. This sequence originates from a woman between 50 and 59 years old with acute or convalescent COVID-19. The chain couples TRBV4-1 to TRBJ2-1; no clear D gene. Specimen: peripheral blood. CDR3 nucleotides: TGCGCCAGCAGCCAATCGAGCGTGCAAGGTGAGCAGTTCTTC. This encodes CASSQSSVQGEQFF.